Following are 7 T cell receptor beta chains from one sample sequenced in a study of cytotoxic CD8 clonotypes in ibrutinib-treated CLL. Using immunoSEQ multiplex PCR, the repertoire was profiled, and TCRdb retains in-frame clones only, with some absent. Seen here are over 120,000 clones, approximately 81% observed once, and the top ten hold 9.5% to 15%. The specimen was PBMCs, collected after 12 months of ibrutinib treatment. The source of these receptors is a human donor with chronic lymphocytic leukemia.

The J gene is TRBJ2-1, the V gene TRBV11-3; 7 nucleotides match TRBD1. Trimming removed 3 bases from V and 3 bases from J; junction bases left unmatched: 8. The germline CDR1 and CDR2 sequences are SGHNT and YENEEA. This CDR3 has 16 amino acids. CDR3 nucleotide sequence: TGTGCCAGCAGCTTGGAAGGGACAGCCTTCTACAATGAGCAGTTCTTC. Protein product: CASSLEGTAFYNEQFF.

CDR3 sequence reads: CAISEPGLESYEQYF. The CDR3 region has the DNA TGTGCCATCAGTGAACCGGGACTAGAGTCCTACGAGCAGTACTTC. The chain combines TRBV10-3 with TRBJ2-7; 8 bases fit TRBD2. The CDR3 spans 15 residues. J gave up 1 base and V 3 bases, and 5 bases lay outside the gene matches. The V gene's germline CDR1 is ENHRY and CDR2 SYGVKD.

V is TRBV7-9 and J is TRBJ1-1; D uncertain. Trimming shortened V by 5 bases and J by 0 bases, and 10 bases separated the two germline ends. Germline-derived CDR1 and CDR2 are SEHNR and FQNEAQ (reference sequence). The CDR3 is 14 amino acids. CDR3 DNA: TGTGCCAGCAGCGCCAGGTGGTTGAACACTGAAGCTTTCTTT. It encodes CASSARWLNTEAFF.

This chain uses TRBV19 with TRBJ2-3; TRBD2 matches at 12 bases. The CDR3 spans 16 residues. V was clipped by 4 bases and J by 6 bases; unmatched bases: 8. Germline CDR1 LNHDA, CDR2 SQIVND (reference sequence). This chain's CDR3 is CASSTWTSGDRDTQYF. CDR3 nucleotides: TGTGCCAGTAGTACCTGGACTAGCGGGGATCGGGATACGCAGTATTTT.

This sequence joins TRBV7-8 and TRBJ2-1; tentative D call: TRBD2 (5 bases). Germline-derived CDR1 and CDR2 are SGHVS and FQNEAQ. This CDR3 is 12 amino acids long. V lost 5 bases to trimming and J lost 13 bases, with 15 bases between them. CDR3 in amino acids: CASSRERYDQFF. CDR3 in DNA: TGTGCCAGCAGCAGAGAGCGGTACGATCAGTTCTTC.

The rearrangement links TRBV7-2 to TRBJ2-3; TRBD2 matches at 13 bases. Unmatched junction bases numbered 4, after V lost 1 base and J lost 0 bases. The CDR3 totals 18 residues. Germline V CDR1 and CDR2: SGHTA, FQGNSA. The CDR3 reads CASSLGTSGSRSTDTQYF. The CDR3 DNA reads as TGTGCCAGCAGCTTAGGGACTAGCGGGAGCCGCAGCACAGATACGCAGTATTTT.

The chain uses TRBV30 and TRBJ1-5; 9 nucleotides agree with TRBD1. Germline V gene sequence: CDR1 GTSNPN, CDR2 SVGIG (reference sequence). This CDR3 is 16 amino acids long. V shed 2 bases, J shed 5 bases, and the junction held 10 bases outside the gene matches. CDR3 loop: CAWSNTGGAWDQPQHF. The CDR3 coding sequence is TGTGCCTGGAGTAACACAGGGGGCGCGTGGGATCAGCCCCAGCATTTT.